A selection of T cell receptor beta chains follows, all from one sample in a study of shared clonotypes between healthy human individuals. The assay was immunoSEQ multiplex PCR, and TCRdb's table has in-frame clones only and misses some. Here the sample spans about 1,900,000 clones, less than 95% being singletons. The material sequenced was naive CD8+ T cells sorted from blood. The receptors here all came from a man younger than 30 in good health. CDR3s include the opening cysteine and the closing phenylalanine or tryptophan. The D gene is left open where the match is weak. The size field is filled for only some rows; it gives once, few, many or a size class.

DNA: TGTGCCAGCAGTTCCTGGACAGGGGACACTGAAGCTTTCTTT
CDR3: CASSSWTGDTEAFF
V: TRBV27
D: TRBD1
size: .
J: TRBJ1-1

DNA: TGTGCCAGCAGTGAGGAAGTCCGAAATGAAAAACTGTTTTTT
CDR3: CASSEEVRNEKLFF
V: TRBV2
D: .
size: .
J: TRBJ1-4

DNA: TGCGCCAGCAGCCAAGATGTGACAGTTGATCAGCCCCAGCATTTT
CDR3: CASSQDVTVDQPQHF
V: TRBV4-1
D: .
size: .
J: TRBJ1-5

DNA: TGTGCCAGCAGCTTAGGGGGCCTCAATGAGCAGTTCTTC
CDR3: CASSLGGLNEQFF
V: TRBV13
D: .
size: .
J: TRBJ2-1

DNA: TGTGCCAGCAGTTTTACAGGGGGCGCGGGCCTAATCGGCTACACCTTC
CDR3: CASSFTGGAGLIGYTF
V: TRBV27
D: TRBD1
size: .
J: TRBJ1-2

DNA: TGCGCCAGCAGTCCAGCGGGGGGGCGGTACAATGAGCAGTTCTTC
CDR3: CASSPAGGRYNEQFF
V: TRBV4-1
D: TRBD2
size: .
J: TRBJ2-1

DNA: TGCGCCAGCAGCCAAGATGAGGGGAAACTTGAAAAACTGTTTTTT
CDR3: CASSQDEGKLEKLFF
V: TRBV4-3
D: .
size: .
J: TRBJ1-4

DNA: TGTGCCAGCAGCATGGACATGCCCGAGATCTATGGCTACACCTTC
CDR3: CASSMDMPEIYGYTF
V: TRBV7-2
D: .
size: .
J: TRBJ1-2

DNA: TGTGCCAGCAGCCAAGTTGGCGGACGAGGGTGGGATGGCTACACCTTC
CDR3: CASSQVGGRGWDGYTF
V: TRBV14
D: .
size: .
J: TRBJ1-2

DNA: TGTGCCAGCAGTTCCACCCTTAACACTGAAGCTTTCTTT
CDR3: CASSSTLNTEAFF
V: TRBV6-5
D: .
size: .
J: TRBJ1-1

DNA: TGTGCCAGCAGTAAGGACCCGTTTCTCTACAATGAGCAGTTCTTC
CDR3: CASSKDPFLYNEQFF
V: TRBV6-5
D: .
size: .
J: TRBJ2-1

DNA: TGTGCCAGCAGTCCCATCGGGACGGACACCTACGAGCAGTACTTC
CDR3: CASSPIGTDTYEQYF
V: TRBV6-4
D: .
size: once
J: TRBJ2-7

DNA: TGTGCCAGTAGTCCCTTCTATCCGGGGGTGAACACTGAAGCTTTCTTT
CDR3: CASSPFYPGVNTEAFF
V: TRBV19
D: .
size: .
J: TRBJ1-1

DNA: TGTGCCAGCAGCTTAGCGGACAGATACTATGGCTACACCTTC
CDR3: CASSLADRYYGYTF
V: TRBV7-9
D: .
size: .
J: TRBJ1-2

DNA: TGTGCCAGCAGCACTTATGACTTAAGCTCCTACAATGAGCAGTTCTTC
CDR3: CASSTYDLSSYNEQFF
V: TRBV9
D: .
size: .
J: TRBJ2-1

DNA: TGCGCCAGCAGCTTGCCTAGCGGGAGTCTAGAGGAGACCCAGTACTTC
CDR3: CASSLPSGSLEETQYF
V: TRBV5-1
D: TRBD2
size: .
J: TRBJ2-5

DNA: TGTGCCAGTAGTGACAGGGGTGGGTTATATGAGCAGTTCTTC
CDR3: CASSDRGGLYEQFF
V: TRBV19
D: TRBD1
size: .
J: TRBJ2-1

DNA: TGTGCCACCAGCAGCCCCCGTGATACGGCGGAGCCCTACGAGCAGTACTTC
CDR3: CATSSPRDTAEPYEQYF
V: TRBV15
D: .
size: once
J: TRBJ2-7

DNA: TGCGCCAGCAGCCAAGATCCTGGTAAAGGACCTGGAGAGACCCAGTACTTC
CDR3: CASSQDPGKGPGETQYF
V: TRBV4-1
D: .
size: .
J: TRBJ2-5

DNA: TGTGCCAGCAGTTTATTCAGGACAGGGTCGGGATCACCCCTCCACTTT
CDR3: CASSLFRTGSGSPLHF
V: TRBV27
D: TRBD1
size: .
J: TRBJ1-6

DNA: TGTGCCAGCAGCAGTACGGGACAGAGCATTCTGAACACTGAAGCTTTCTTT
CDR3: CASSSTGQSILNTEAFF
V: TRBV7-9
D: TRBD1
size: .
J: TRBJ1-1

DNA: TGTGCCAGTAGTAACGGCGCCGGGGAGCTGTTTTTT
CDR3: CASSNGAGELFF
V: TRBV19
D: .
size: .
J: TRBJ2-2

DNA: TGTGCCAGTCAGCGGGAAGGGGAGCTGTTTTTT
CDR3: CASQREGELFF
V: TRBV19
D: TRBD2
size: .
J: TRBJ2-2

DNA: TGTGCCAGCAGTCTCAACAGGGGTGGTAGCGTCTATGGCTACACCTTC
CDR3: CASSLNRGGSVYGYTF
V: TRBV27
D: TRBD1
size: .
J: TRBJ1-2

DNA: TGTGCCAGCAGCACCAGGACTAGCGGTTCGATGTACCAAGAGACCCAGTACTTC
CDR3: CASSTRTSGSMYQETQYF
V: TRBV13
D: TRBD2
size: .
J: TRBJ2-5

DNA: TGTGCCAGCAGTTTATCGGCGGGAGGGCCGTTCTACGAGCAGTACTTC
CDR3: CASSLSAGGPFYEQYF
V: TRBV27
D: TRBD2
size: .
J: TRBJ2-7

DNA: TGTGCCTGGACCCACGGGCAGGGGGGTTCACCCCTCCACTTT
CDR3: CAWTHGQGGSPLHF
V: TRBV30
D: TRBD1
size: .
J: TRBJ1-6